One and the same sample provided the 10 T cell receptor beta chains below, sequenced in a study of CD8+ T cells in alopecia areata. RNA was extracted and reverse transcribed into cDNA as the sequencing template. The method was immunoSEQ multiplex PCR; TCRdb's version includes in-frame clones alone and lacks a portion of them. The sample gives hundreds of thousands of clones, 66% of which show up once; roughly 1.2% is in the top ten. Documented treatment: oral pan-JAK inhibitor, 5-10 mg twice daily. The source material was CD4+ T cells sorted from blood, sampled around week 42, from a patient treated with tofacitinib. The receptors come from a human donor with alopecia areata.

This clone was picked up one time. The rearrangement uses TRBV27 and TRBJ2-5, with 8 positions matching TRBD2. The CDR3 length is 15 residues. Germline V lookup: CDR1 MNHEY, CDR2 SMNVEV (reference sequence). Trimming cost V 6 bases and J 4 bases; bases outside gene matches: 10. The CDR3 region is CASSLTGTRGETQYF. CDR3 DNA: TGTGCCAGCAGCCTGACCGGGACTAGGGGAGAGACCCAGTACTTC.

The gene calls are TRBV13 and TRBJ2-3; weak D call: TRBD2 (6 bases). The V end was cut by 6 bases, the J end by 0 bases, with 10 bases between. The CDR3 length is 14 residues. CDR1 is PRHDT, CDR2 FYEKMQ, per germline (reference sequence). For the CDR3, the DNA is TGTGCCAGCAGTGGCGGGGCTAGCACAGATACGCAGTATTTT. It yields the protein CASSGGASTDTQYF.

In the case of this clone: This same CDR3 is encoded by further DNA sequences in the sample. This chain uses TRBV20-1 with TRBJ2-3; TRBD2 is a possible D gene (5 bases). Trimming cost V 6 bases and J 5 bases, with 9 bases left between them. The CDR3 spans 11 residues. In germline, CDR1 is DFQATT, CDR2 SNEGSKA (reference sequence). The CDR3 region has the DNA TGCAGTGCCCCTCGGGGAGATACGCAGTATTTT. It codes for CSAPRGDTQYF.

At least ten counts were recorded for this clone. In DNA form, the CDR3 reads TGTGCCAGCAGCCAATCTCAGCGGGGCCAAGAGACCCAGTACTTC. Protein product: CASSQSQRGQETQYF. The chain carries TRBV14 and TRBJ2-5, with 7 bases aligning to TRBD2. CDR1 is SGHDN and CDR2 is FVKESK in the germline V gene. V lost 2 bases, J lost 1 base, and 4 bases stayed unmatched. The CDR3 is 15 residues long.

The sample holds a few counts of this clone. The CDR3 region is CASSALSSYEQYF. CDR3 DNA sequence: TGTGCCAGCAGCGCATTAAGCTCCTACGAGCAGTACTTC. The gene calls are TRBV7-2 and TRBJ2-7; D is unclear. Germline V CDR1 and CDR2: SGHTA, FQGNSA. The CDR3 sequence is 13 residues long. The V and J ends lost 5 bases and 0 bases respectively, with 8 bases between them.

The chain carries TRBV2 and TRBJ1-1; D remains ambiguous. The V and J ends lost 6 bases and 1 base respectively, with 9 bases between them. The CDR3 has 13 amino acids. Germline values: CDR1 SNHLY, CDR2 FYNNEI. CDR3 bases: TGTGCCAGCAGGCGAGGAGGGAACACTGAAGCTTTCTTT. Its translation is CASRRGGNTEAFF.

The rearrangement joins TRBV5-1 to TRBJ1-2; no clear D gene. Germline V gene data show CDR1 as SGHRS and CDR2 as YFSETQ. Between the trimmed V and J ends, which lost 0 bases and 4 bases, there was a span of 10 bases. This CDR3 has 14 residues. The CDR3 bases are TGCGCCAGCAGCTTGGGCCAGAACAGCTATGGCTACACCTTC. Amino acids: CASSLGQNSYGYTF.

The chain is built from TRBV25-1 and TRBJ2-1; 15 bases match TRBD2. Germline V gene data show CDR1 as MGHDK and CDR2 as SYGVNS. The CDR3 sequence is 18 residues long. The V gene end was trimmed by 2 bases and the J gene end by 1 base; junction bases not matched to a gene: 3. Here the CDR3 DNA reads TGTGCCAGCAGTGAAGGGACTAGCGGGGGGCAATCCTACAATGAGCAGTTCTTC. It translates to CASSEGTSGGQSYNEQFF.

The gene calls are TRBV7-8 and TRBJ2-5; 12 positions agree with TRBD2. V dropped 3 bases and J dropped 0; count of bases not matched to a gene: 2. CDR3 length: 16 residues. Germline CDR1 reads SGHVS; CDR2 reads FQNEAQ. CDR3 sequence: CASSLTSGGNQETQYF. Here the CDR3 DNA reads TGTGCCAGCAGCTTGACTAGCGGGGGCAACCAAGAGACCCAGTACTTC.

V is TRBV4-1 and J is TRBJ1-2, with 8 bases identical to TRBD1. Trimming at V came to 1 base and at J to 4 bases, leaving 8 bases not matched to a gene. The CDR3 is made up of 16 amino acids. The V gene's germline CDR1 is MGHRA and CDR2 YSYEKL. The CDR3, as DNA: TGCGCCAGCAGCCAAGCAGGATCAGGGGGCTCCTATGGCTACACCTTC. It translates to CASSQAGSGGSYGYTF.